What follows are 4 T cell receptor beta chains derived from one specimen sequenced in a study of cytomegalovirus exposure and HLA in healthy donors. This PCR relied on a set of 60 Vbeta primers and 13 Jbeta primers. Sequencing was performed with immunoSEQ multiplex PCR; in TCRdb, only in-frame clones are kept and a portion is missing. The sample contains under 20,000 clones, 70% to 85% of which appear only once. Sequenced: PBMCs. These receptor sequences come from a human donor in good health.

In its sample, this clone was seen a few times. The chain uses TRBV5-1 and TRBJ2-1, with a possible D match to TRBD1 (5 bases). The CDR3 extends over 15 amino acids. Trimming took 4 bases from V and 8 from J, leaving 19 bases between them. Germline loops: CDR1 SGHRS, CDR2 YFSETQ. The CDR3 DNA sequence: TGCGCCAGCAGCCGACTTTCTGGGGCCGATGATGAGCAGTTCTTC. Its translation: CASSRLSGADDEQFF.

This chain's CDR3 is CASSPGTGASTGELFF. CDR3 coding DNA: TGTGCCAGCAGCCCCGGGACAGGGGCGAGCACCGGGGAGCTGTTTTTT. This sequence joins TRBV7-6 and TRBJ2-2; 10 positions agree with TRBD1. V lost 5 bases, J lost 4 bases, and 7 bases stayed unmatched. The length of the CDR3 is 16 residues. Germline V CDR1 and CDR2: SGHVS, FNYEAQ.

The V and J genes are TRBV19 and TRBJ1-1; 7 positions agree with TRBD1. The CDR3 spans 17 residues. The V gene end was trimmed by 11 bases and the J gene end by 0 bases; junction bases not matched to a gene: 18. Germline CDR1 is LNHDA and CDR2 is SQIVND (reference sequence). The CDR3, as DNA: TGTGCCTCTAGTGAGGGGGCGGGCGCCTTAATGAACACTGAAGCTTTCTTT. It specifies CASSEGAGALMNTEAFF.

This clone was seen more than once but under ten times. The chain combines TRBV7-2 with TRBJ1-4, with TRBD1 identical over 7 bases. Per germline, CDR1 SGHTA and CDR2 FQGNSA. V lost 4 bases, J lost 5 bases, and 7 bases stayed unmatched. This CDR3 has 15 amino acids. In DNA form, the CDR3 reads TGTGCCAGCAGCTATACCGGGACAGTAAATGAAAAACTGTTTTTT. This sequence encodes CASSYTGTVNEKLFF.